Each of the 12 T cell receptor beta chains below was sequenced from the same sample in a study of shared clonotypes between healthy human individuals. TCRdb keeps only in-frame clones here, not all; method: immunoSEQ multiplex PCR. Of about 2.3 million clones in the sample, under 95% were seen once. Sequencing was performed on naive CD4+ T cells from PBMCs. The subset was: CD45RA+ positively selected. All receptors derive from a man between 18 and 35 years old in good health. Some clones in this sample may be carry-over from other donors' samples.

CDR3 region: CAWSVPGQYNTLYEQYF. The CDR3 bases are TGTGCCTGGAGTGTGCCGGGACAGTACAACACCCTCTACGAGCAGTACTTC. The rearrangement links TRBV30 to TRBJ2-7; 7 bases fit TRBD1. The CDR3 length is 17 residues. The germline gives CDR1 GTSNPN, CDR2 SVGIG (reference sequence). After removal of 0 bases from V and 3 bases from J, the junction contained 14 bases not matched to a gene.

V and J are TRBV29-1 and TRBJ2-5, with a possible D match to TRBD2 (5 bases). The last part of the DNA fits TRBJ2-7 better; the J call may be wrong. This CDR3 is 13 amino acids long. CDR1 and CDR2 (germline): SQVTM, ANQGSEA. The CDR3 DNA reads as TGCAGCGTTGTGGACTCCCCATCCTACGAGCAGTACTTC. Protein sequence: CSVVDSPSYEQYF.

The DNA for the CDR3 is TGCGCCAGCAGCTTGGAGTCTGAGCGGGGAGTACTGTACTTC. Translated, it gives CASSLESERGVLYF. The gene calls are TRBV5-1 and TRBJ2-5, with 7 positions matching TRBD2. Germline-derived CDR1 and CDR2 are SGHRS and YFSETQ. The CDR3 has 14 residues. The V gene end was trimmed by 0 bases and the J gene end by 13 bases; junction bases not matched to a gene: 12.

This sequence joins TRBV9 and TRBJ2-1; 10 bases match TRBD2. Germline V gene lookup returns CDR1 SGDLS and CDR2 YYNGEE. There are 19 residues in the CDR3. J lost 2 bases, V lost 2 bases, and 13 bases had no gene match. CDR3 sequence reads: CASSVGLAVSIITYNEQFF. The CDR3 bases are TGTGCCAGCAGCGTCGGACTAGCGGTATCAATAATAACCTACAATGAGCAGTTCTTC.

The V gene is TRBV7-9, the J gene TRBJ2-7; a possible D gene is TRBD1 (6 bases). Trimming shortened V by 1 base and J by 3 bases, and 16 bases separated the two germline ends. The CDR3 has 16 amino acids. Per germline, CDR1 SEHNR and CDR2 FQNEAQ (reference sequence). This CDR3 is CASSLVGGQTLYEQYF. As DNA, the CDR3 is TGTGCCAGCAGCTTAGTCGGCGGACAGACCCTCTACGAGCAGTACTTC.

The chain is built from TRBV30 and TRBJ1-6, with a weak D call TRBD1 (6 bases). The CDR3 loop spans 14 amino acids. Germline CDR1 is GTSNPN and CDR2 is SVGIG (reference sequence). V was clipped by 3 bases and J by 9 bases, with 15 bases between them. The CDR3 reads CAWSLQGLLSPLHF. DNA of the CDR3: TGTGCCTGGAGCCTACAGGGTCTGCTTTCACCCCTCCACTTT.

V usage is TRBV5-6 and J usage is TRBJ1-6, with 12 bases identical to TRBD1. CDR3 length: 15 residues. Per the germline V gene, CDR1 is SGHDT and CDR2 is YYEEEE. V trimming: 4 bases; J trimming: 7 bases; junction bases outside the gene matches: 3. The CDR3 loop is CASSPGTGGNSPLHF. Written as DNA, the CDR3 is TGTGCCAGCAGCCCCGGGACAGGGGGCAATTCACCCCTCCACTTT.

V is TRBV7-2 and J is TRBJ2-7; 9 bases map to TRBD2. V lost 5 bases to trimming and J lost 2 bases; unmatched junction nucleotides: 7. This CDR3 is built from 15 residues. Germline assignment: CDR1 SGHTA and CDR2 FQGNSA. In DNA form, the CDR3 reads TGTGCCAGCAGCCCCAGACTAGCGGAAACCTACGAGCAGTACTTC. Protein sequence: CASSPRLAETYEQYF.

The genes are TRBV30 and TRBJ2-7, with D maybe TRBD1 (5 bases). CDR1 is GTSNPN and CDR2 is SVGIG in the germline V gene (reference sequence). The CDR3 covers 15 residues. V was shortened by 1 base and J by 5 bases, with 18 bases between the two germline ends. The CDR3 nucleotides read TGTGCCTGGAGTGGTGGGTGGTTGGGGCGAGACGAGCAGTACTTC. Translation: CAWSGGWLGRDEQYF.

This chain joins TRBV5-1 and TRBJ2-7; 7 positions agree with TRBD2. The CDR3 is made up of 16 amino acids. Germline CDR1 SGHRS, CDR2 YFSETQ. J was trimmed by 4 bases and V by 4 bases; bases with no gene match: 14. The CDR3 bases are TGCGCCAGCAGCCCGAGTACCGGGACTACCGAATACGAGCAGTACTTC. The encoded protein is CASSPSTGTTEYEQYF.

This chain links TRBV5-1 with TRBJ2-2; D unresolved. Germline V gene data show CDR1 as SGHRS and CDR2 as YFSETQ. Trimming removed 1 base from V and 3 bases from J, with 19 bases in between. The CDR3 consists of 18 residues. The CDR3 reads CASSLPGLSRPDTGELFF. The CDR3 DNA reads TGCGCCAGCAGCTTGCCCGGTCTTTCCCGCCCCGACACCGGGGAGCTGTTTTTT.

The chain links TRBV2 to TRBJ2-1; D might be TRBD1 or TRBD2, each matching 5 bases. The germline gives CDR1 SNHLY, CDR2 FYNNEI. This CDR3 is built from 12 residues. Trimming removed 8 bases at V and 6 bases at J, with 11 bases between. The CDR3 sequence is CASGDLANEQFF. The CDR3 DNA reads as TGTGCCAGCGGGGACCTCGCCAATGAGCAGTTCTTC.